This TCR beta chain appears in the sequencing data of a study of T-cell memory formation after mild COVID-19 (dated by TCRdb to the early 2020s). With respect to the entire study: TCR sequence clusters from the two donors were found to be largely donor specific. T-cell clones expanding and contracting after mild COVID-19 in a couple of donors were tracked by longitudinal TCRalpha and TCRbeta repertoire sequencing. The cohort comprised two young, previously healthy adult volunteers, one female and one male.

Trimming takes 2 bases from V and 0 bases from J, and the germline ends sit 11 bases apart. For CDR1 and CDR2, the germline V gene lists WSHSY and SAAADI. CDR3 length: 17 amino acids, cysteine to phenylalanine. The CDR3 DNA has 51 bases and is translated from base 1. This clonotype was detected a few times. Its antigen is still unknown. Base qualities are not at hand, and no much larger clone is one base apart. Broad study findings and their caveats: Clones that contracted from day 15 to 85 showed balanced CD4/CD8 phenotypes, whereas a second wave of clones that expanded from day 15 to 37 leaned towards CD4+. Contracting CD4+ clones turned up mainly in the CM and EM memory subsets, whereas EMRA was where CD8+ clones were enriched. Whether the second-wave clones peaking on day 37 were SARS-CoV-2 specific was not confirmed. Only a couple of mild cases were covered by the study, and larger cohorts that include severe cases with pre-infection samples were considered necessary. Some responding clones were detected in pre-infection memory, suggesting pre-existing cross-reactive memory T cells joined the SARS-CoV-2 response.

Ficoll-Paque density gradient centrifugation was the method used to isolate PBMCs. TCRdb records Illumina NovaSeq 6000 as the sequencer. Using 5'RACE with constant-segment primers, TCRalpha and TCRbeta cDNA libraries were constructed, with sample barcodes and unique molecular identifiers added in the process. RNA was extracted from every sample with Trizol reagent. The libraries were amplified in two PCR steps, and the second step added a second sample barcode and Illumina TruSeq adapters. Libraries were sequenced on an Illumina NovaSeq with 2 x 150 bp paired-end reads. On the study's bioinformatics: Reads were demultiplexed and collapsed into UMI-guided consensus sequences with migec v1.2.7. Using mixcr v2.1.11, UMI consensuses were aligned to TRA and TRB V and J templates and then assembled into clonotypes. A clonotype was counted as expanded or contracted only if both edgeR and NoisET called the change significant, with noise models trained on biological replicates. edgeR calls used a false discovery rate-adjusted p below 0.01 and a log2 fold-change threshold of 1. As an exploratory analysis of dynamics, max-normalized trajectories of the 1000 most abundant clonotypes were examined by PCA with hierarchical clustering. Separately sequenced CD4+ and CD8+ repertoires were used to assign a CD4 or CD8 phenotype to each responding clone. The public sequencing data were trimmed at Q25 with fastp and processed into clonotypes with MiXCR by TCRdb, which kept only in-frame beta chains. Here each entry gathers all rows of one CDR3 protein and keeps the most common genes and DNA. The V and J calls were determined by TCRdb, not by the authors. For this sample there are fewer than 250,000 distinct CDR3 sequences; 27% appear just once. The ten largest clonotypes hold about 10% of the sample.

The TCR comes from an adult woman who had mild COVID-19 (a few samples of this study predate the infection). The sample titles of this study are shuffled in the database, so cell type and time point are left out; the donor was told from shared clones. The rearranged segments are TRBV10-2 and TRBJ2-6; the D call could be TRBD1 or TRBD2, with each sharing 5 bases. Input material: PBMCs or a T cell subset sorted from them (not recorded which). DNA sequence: TGCGCCAGCAGTGAGACGGGACCAAGCTCTGGGGCCAACGTCCTGACTTTC. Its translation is CASSETGPSSGANVLTF.